Presented here are 7 T cell receptor beta chains from one specimen sequenced in a study of metastatic and nonmetastatic thyroid tumors. Thyroid surgery was preceded by no treatment in any patient. MiXCR reprocessed the PCR reads for TCRdb. This sample has some 90,000 clones, with about 9.1% found just once. The source material was blood. The origin of the receptors is a female donor with papillary thyroid cancer or a benign thyroid nodule (not recorded which). Some clones in this sample may be carry-over from other donors' samples.

This clone has ten or more counts. V is TRBV6-1 and J is TRBJ1-1; D is perhaps TRBD1 (5 bases). Per the germline V gene, CDR1 is MNHNS and CDR2 is SASEGT. This CDR3 has 13 residues. The V end lost 7 bases, the J end lost 6 bases, and 15 bases lay between the germline ends. The CDR3: CASTGPGRPEAFF. The DNA of the CDR3 is TGTGCCAGCACGGGCCCAGGGAGGCCTGAAGCTTTCTTT.

This clone was detected only a few times. Other DNA sequences of this sample code for an identical CDR3. The rearrangement joins TRBV20-1 to TRBJ2-5; the D gene is possibly TRBD2 (5 bases). The ends were cut back, 3 bases at V and 5 bases at J, with 19 bases in the middle. The germline V gene has CDR1 DFQATT and CDR2 SNEGSKA (reference sequence). This CDR3 region has 15 residues. The CDR3, as DNA: TGCAGTGCTAGTTCTCCGGGTGGCGGGCAGGAGACCCAGTACTTC. Translating gives CSASSPGGGQETQYF.

This clone showed up many times. This rearrangement joins TRBV3-1 to TRBJ1-2; D is undetermined. Germline V gives CDR1 LGHDT, CDR2 YNNKEL (reference sequence). There are 15 residues in the CDR3. V shed 0 bases and J shed 3 bases, with 11 bases lying between them. The DNA for the CDR3 is TGTGCCAGCAGCCAAGAGGAGGGCGTGGACTATGGCTACACCTTC. This gives the protein CASSQEEGVDYGYTF. The full variable domain, its missing parts supplied by reference TRBV3-1 and TRBJ1-2, is DTAVSQTPKYLVTQMGNDKSIKCEQNLGHDTMYWYKQDSKKFLKIMFSYNNKELIINETVPNRFSPKSPDKAHLNLHINSLELGDSAVYFCASSQEEGVDYGYTFGSGTRLTVV.

Note on this clone: It may be a read error: a sequence one base away is much more abundant. The V gene is TRBV18, the J gene TRBJ2-2; 9 bases match TRBD1. Trimming removed 4 bases from V and 0 bases from J; junction bases left unmatched: 9. The CDR3 has 18 amino acids. Germline CDR1 and CDR2: KGHSH and LQKENI. CDR3 sequence: CASSHSGQGPSNTGELFF. CDR3 nucleotide sequence: TGTGCCAGCTCACACTCTGGACAGGGGCCATCGAACACCGGGGAGCTGTTTTTT.

This clone was recorded at least ten times. The chain carries TRBV6-5 and TRBJ2-1; 12 positions agree with TRBD1. The V and J ends lost 0 bases and 7 bases, in that order; junction bases with no gene match: 4. The V gene's germline CDR1 is MNHEY and CDR2 SVGAGI. The CDR3 is made up of 16 amino acids. CDR3 in DNA: TGTGCCAGCAGTTACTCGATGGGACAGGGGGCTAATGAGCAGTTCTTC. It yields the protein CASSYSMGQGANEQFF.

Ten or more counts support this clone. J is TRBJ2-1 and V is TRBV6-1, with 15 bases fitting TRBD2. The trim removed 7 bases at V and 9 bases at J, leaving 10 bases unmatched. The germline CDR1 and CDR2 sequences are MNHNS and SASEGT. The CDR3 spans 16 residues. The CDR3: CASNPRTSGGASEQFF. For the CDR3, the DNA is TGTGCCAGCAATCCCCGGACTAGCGGGGGGGCGAGTGAGCAGTTCTTC.

This clone occurred many times. The rearrangement joins TRBV6-1 to TRBJ1-1; tentatively, D is TRBD1 (6 bases). The V end lost 5 bases, the J end lost 4 bases, and 17 bases lay between the germline ends. The V gene's germline CDR1 is MNHNS and CDR2 SASEGT. The length of the CDR3 is 15 residues. Here the CDR3 DNA reads TGTGCCAGCAGTTTTCACAGAGAGGGGGGCACTGAAGCTTTCTTT. It encodes CASSFHREGGTEAFF.